This TCR beta chain appears in the sequencing data of a study of T cell responses to AZD1222 COVID-19 vaccine. Notes on this clone: The antigen remains unidentified.

Study-wide results and limits: Once two AZD1222 doses were given, Spike-specific TCR breadth and depth went up.

The repertoire was sequenced with immunoSEQ multiplex PCR; TCRdb's copy has only in-frame clones and lacks some. Among approximately 110,000 clones listed, about nine tenths were seen once. Per germline, CDR1 SEHNR and CDR2 FQNEAQ (reference sequence). Trimming shortened V by 1 base and J by 1 base, and 7 bases separated the two germline ends. The CDR3 runs to 14 residues. Specimen: peripheral blood, collected on day 0 of AZD1222 vaccination. This clonotype was sampled from an adult in good health. The chain employs TRBV7-9 and TRBJ1-1, with unresolved D. The CDR3 protein is CASSLVAGNTEAFF. In DNA, the CDR3 is TGTGCCAGCAGCTTAGTGGCGGGGAACACTGAAGCTTTCTTT.